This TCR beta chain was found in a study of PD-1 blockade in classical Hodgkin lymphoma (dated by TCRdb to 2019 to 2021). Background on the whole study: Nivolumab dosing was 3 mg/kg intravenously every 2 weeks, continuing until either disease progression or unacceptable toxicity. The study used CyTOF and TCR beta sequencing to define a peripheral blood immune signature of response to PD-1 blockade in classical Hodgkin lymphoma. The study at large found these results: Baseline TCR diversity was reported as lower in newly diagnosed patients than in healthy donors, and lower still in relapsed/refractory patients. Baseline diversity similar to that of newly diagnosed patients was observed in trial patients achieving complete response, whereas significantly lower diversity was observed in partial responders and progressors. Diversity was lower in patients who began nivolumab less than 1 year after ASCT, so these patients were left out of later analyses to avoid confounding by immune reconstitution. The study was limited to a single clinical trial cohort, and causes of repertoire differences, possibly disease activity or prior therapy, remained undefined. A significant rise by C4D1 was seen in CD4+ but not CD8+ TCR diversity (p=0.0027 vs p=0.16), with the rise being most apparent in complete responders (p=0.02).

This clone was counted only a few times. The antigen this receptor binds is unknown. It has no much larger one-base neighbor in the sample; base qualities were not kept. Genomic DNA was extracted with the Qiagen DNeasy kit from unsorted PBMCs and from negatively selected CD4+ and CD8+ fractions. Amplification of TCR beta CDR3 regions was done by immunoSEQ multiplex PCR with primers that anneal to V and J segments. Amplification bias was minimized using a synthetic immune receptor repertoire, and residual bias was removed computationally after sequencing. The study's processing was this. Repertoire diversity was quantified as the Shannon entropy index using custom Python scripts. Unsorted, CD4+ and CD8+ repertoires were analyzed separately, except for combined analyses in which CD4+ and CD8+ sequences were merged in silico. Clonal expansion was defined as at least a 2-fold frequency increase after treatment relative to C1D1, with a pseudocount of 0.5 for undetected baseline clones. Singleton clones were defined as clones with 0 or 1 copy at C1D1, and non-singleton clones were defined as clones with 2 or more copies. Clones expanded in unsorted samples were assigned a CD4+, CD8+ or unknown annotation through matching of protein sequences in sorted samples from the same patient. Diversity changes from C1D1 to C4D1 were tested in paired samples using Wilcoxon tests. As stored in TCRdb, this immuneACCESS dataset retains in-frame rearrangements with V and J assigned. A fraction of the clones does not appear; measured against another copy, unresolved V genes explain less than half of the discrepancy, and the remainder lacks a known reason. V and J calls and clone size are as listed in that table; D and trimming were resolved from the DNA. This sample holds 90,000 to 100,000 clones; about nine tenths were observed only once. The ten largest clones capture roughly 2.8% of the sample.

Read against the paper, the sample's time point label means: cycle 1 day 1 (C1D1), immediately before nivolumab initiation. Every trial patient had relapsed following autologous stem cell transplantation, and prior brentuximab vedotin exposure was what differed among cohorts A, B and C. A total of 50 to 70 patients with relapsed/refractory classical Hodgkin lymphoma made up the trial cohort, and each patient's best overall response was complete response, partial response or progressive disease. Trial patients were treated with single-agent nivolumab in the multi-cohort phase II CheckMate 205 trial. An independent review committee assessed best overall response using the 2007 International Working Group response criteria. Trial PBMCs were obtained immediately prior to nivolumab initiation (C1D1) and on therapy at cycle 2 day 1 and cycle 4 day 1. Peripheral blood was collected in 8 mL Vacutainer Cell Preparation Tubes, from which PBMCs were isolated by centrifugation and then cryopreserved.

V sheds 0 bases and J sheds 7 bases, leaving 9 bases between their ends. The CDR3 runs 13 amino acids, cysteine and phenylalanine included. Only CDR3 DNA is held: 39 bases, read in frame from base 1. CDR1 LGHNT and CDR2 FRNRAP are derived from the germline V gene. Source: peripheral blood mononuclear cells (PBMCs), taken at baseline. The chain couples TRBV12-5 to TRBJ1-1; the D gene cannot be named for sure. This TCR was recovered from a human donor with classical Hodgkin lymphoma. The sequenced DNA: TGTGCTAGTGGTTTGGTGCCGGACGGTGAAGCTTTCTTT. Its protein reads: CASGLVPDGEAFF.